What follows are 2 T cell receptor beta chains derived from one specimen sequenced in a study of CD4 T cells in relation to SARS-CoV-2 and coronaviruses. Data came from immunoSEQ multiplex PCR; TCRdb stores just in-frame clones and leaves some out. The table includes around 18,000 clones, 70% to 85% detected once. CD4+ T cells from unexposed donors were obtained before the COVID-19 pandemic (2011-2018). The cells were cultured for 9 to 11 days before CD4+ T cells were isolated. Their antigen targets remain unknown. Sample: CD4+ T cells from PBMCs, cultured in vitro. These TCRs come from a human donor in good health.

This clone was counted between two and nine times. The gene calls are TRBV30 and TRBJ1-5; maybe TRBD1 (5 bases). With 1 base removed from V and 1 base from J, the gap between germline ends came to 8 bases. CDR1 is GTSNPN and CDR2 is SVGIG in the germline V gene (reference sequence). The CDR3 is 14 residues long. The CDR3 loop is CAWSDWGSNQPQHF. The CDR3 DNA sequence: TGTGCCTGGAGTGATTGGGGGAGCAATCAGCCCCAGCATTTT.

The chain uses TRBV27 and TRBJ2-7; TRBD2 aligns across 8 bases. Germline-derived CDR1 and CDR2 are MNHEY and SMNVEV (reference sequence). J lost 1 base, V lost 8 bases, and 7 bases had no gene match. The CDR3 loop spans 14 amino acids. CDR3 sequence: CASQAGVGSYEQYF. The CDR3 DNA follows: TGTGCCAGCCAAGCGGGAGTAGGTTCCTACGAGCAGTACTTC.